The 25 T cell receptor beta chains presented below share a single source sample, sequenced in a study of graft-versus-host responses after intestinal transplantation. No antigen has been assigned to these receptors. TCRdb's table, derived via immunoSEQ multiplex PCR, lists solely in-frame clones and lacks some. Of roughly 64,000 clones listed, more than 90% are singletons. The sequenced sample was unstimulated CD8+ T cells sorted from spleen or lymph node cells, obtained before transplant. These receptors came from a human donor who was the organ donor for an intestinal transplant.

The rearrangement joins TRBV28 to TRBJ2-7, with 8 bases identical to TRBD1. The CDR3 extends over 17 amino acids. V was pared by 3 bases and J by 4 bases, with 14 bases of the junction left unmatched. Per the germline V gene, CDR1 is MDHEN and CDR2 is SYDVKM. The CDR3 DNA sequence: TGTGCCAGCAGTTTGGGGTCCCCGGACAGGGACCCTTACGAGCAGTACTTC. It codes for CASSLGSPDRDPYEQYF.

This chain uses TRBV7-9 with TRBJ2-5, with D perhaps TRBD1 (5 bases). V dropped 6 bases and J dropped 5 bases, with 10 bases sitting between them. The CDR3 extends over 12 amino acids. The germline V gene encodes CDR1 SEHNR and CDR2 FQNEAQ (reference sequence). CDR3 amino acids: CASSQGSETQYF. The CDR3, as DNA: TGTGCCAGCAGTCAGGGCTCGGAGACCCAGTACTTC.

The J gene is TRBJ1-2, the V gene TRBV29-1; D might be TRBD1 (5 bases). CDR1 and CDR2 from the germline V gene are SQVTM and ANQGSEA. This CDR3 contains 12 residues. The V end was cut by 4 bases, the J end by 7 bases, with 13 bases between. CDR3 sequence reads: CSVGAGSGGYTF. The CDR3 nucleotides are TGCAGCGTTGGAGCAGGGTCGGGTGGCTACACCTTC.

The chain has TRBV13 and TRBJ2-1; a possible D gene is TRBD2 (8 bases). The germline CDR1 and CDR2 sequences are PRHDT and FYEKMQ (reference sequence). Between the trimmed V and J ends, which lost 6 bases and 6 bases, there was a span of 24 bases. The CDR3 consists of 17 residues. The CDR3 loop reads CASRPGGRASGRNEQFF. In nucleotides, the CDR3 is TGTGCCAGCAGACCAGGGGGTAGGGCTAGCGGGCGCAATGAGCAGTTCTTC.

V gene TRBV29-1 combines with J gene TRBJ2-7, with 7 bases matching TRBD1. The CDR3 spans 14 residues. The germline V gene has CDR1 SQVTM and CDR2 ANQGSEA. V dropped 4 bases and J dropped 2; count of bases not matched to a gene: 8. The CDR3 bases are TGCAGCGTTGTTTCCGACAGGGTTACCTACGAGCAGTACTTC. It is translated as CSVVSDRVTYEQYF.

In nucleotides, the CDR3 is TGTGCCAGCAGCATAGACAGCACCTACGAGCAGTACTTC. It translates to CASSIDSTYEQYF. The chain employs TRBV7-2 and TRBJ2-5, with D tentatively TRBD1 (5 bases). The DNA end is more similar to TRBJ2-7, so the J call may be wrong. CDR1 is SGHTA and CDR2 is FQGNSA in the germline V gene. The CDR3 runs to 13 residues.

This chain joins TRBV7-3 and TRBJ2-3; 7 nucleotides align to TRBD2. This CDR3 contains 17 residues. Germline assignment: CDR1 SGHTA and CDR2 FQGTGA. V dropped 5 bases and J dropped 4; count of bases not matched to a gene: 15. The CDR3 DNA sequence: TGTGCCAGCAGCCGCGGACTATCGCGGGAGAGCGCAGATACGCAGTATTTT. It specifies CASSRGLSRESADTQYF.

This chain links TRBV5-4 with TRBJ2-3; 8 nucleotides line up with TRBD1. The CDR3 runs 14 residues. Per germline, CDR1 SGHNT and CDR2 YYREEE (reference sequence). Unmatched junction bases numbered 5, after V lost 4 bases and J lost 4 bases. As DNA, the CDR3 is TGTGCCAGCAGCGACGGACAGGGCGCAGATACGCAGTATTTT. This codes for CASSDGQGADTQYF.

The genes are TRBV7-3 and TRBJ1-1, with a possible D match to TRBD1 (5 bases). The CDR3 runs to 17 residues. Germline V gives CDR1 SGHTA, CDR2 FQGTGA. The V and J ends lost 3 bases and 0 bases respectively, with 17 bases between them. CDR3 DNA: TGTGCCAGCAGCTTGGGAGGAATGGGGGGATTGAACACTGAAGCTTTCTTT. Translated, it gives CASSLGGMGGLNTEAFF.

The sample holds one count of this clone. The V gene is TRBV9, the J gene TRBJ2-7; TRBD1 aligns across 9 bases. CDR1 is SGDLS and CDR2 is YYNGEE in the germline V gene. This CDR3 contains 15 residues. V shed 3 bases, J shed 3 bases, and the junction held 7 bases outside the gene matches. The CDR3 nucleotides read TGTGCCAGCAGCGCAGGGGTGGGACAGGGCTACGAGCAGTACTTC. This translates into CASSAGVGQGYEQYF.

The CDR3, as DNA: TGTGCCAGTAGTTCGGGAGGGCCAGGGGAGCAGTACTTC. Translating it yields CASSSGGPGEQYF. The V gene is TRBV19, the J gene TRBJ2-7; 8 nucleotides match TRBD2. V dropped 5 bases and J dropped 7; count of bases not matched to a gene: 7. The CDR3 sequence is 13 residues long. Germline V lookup: CDR1 LNHDA, CDR2 SQIVND (reference sequence).

V and J are TRBV5-1 and TRBJ2-1; 8 positions match TRBD2. After removal of 4 bases from V and 8 bases from J, the junction contained 11 bases not matched to a gene. CDR3 length: 15 residues. CDR1 SGHRS and CDR2 YFSETQ come from the germline V gene. CDR3 residues: CASSAELADRDEQFF. Written as DNA, the CDR3 is TGCGCCAGCAGCGCCGAACTAGCGGATCGGGATGAGCAGTTCTTC.

The chain combines TRBV14 with TRBJ1-2; TRBD1 matches 7 bases. CDR1 is SGHDN and CDR2 is FVKESK in the germline V gene. Trimming cost V 3 bases and J 6 bases; bases outside gene matches: 7. This CDR3 comprises 14 residues. The CDR3 region has the DNA TGTGCCAGCAGCCAGTACAGGGGTGGCGATGGCTACACCTTC. Residues: CASSQYRGGDGYTF.

The CDR3 coding sequence is TGTGCCAAGACAGGCTACGAGCAGTACTTC. Translation: CAKTGYEQYF. The J gene is TRBJ2-7, the V gene TRBV21-1; the table's D gene call, TRBD1, was not cross checked with the DNA. TRBV21-1 is listed as a pseudogene. This CDR3 region has 10 residues.

This clone is a singleton in its sample. The rearrangement links TRBV2 to TRBJ2-3; D possibly corresponds to TRBD1 (6 bases). This CDR3 spans 15 amino acids. The V end lost 8 bases, the J end lost 5 bases, and 20 bases lay between the germline ends. Germline V gene lookup returns CDR1 SNHLY and CDR2 FYNNEI. CDR3 bases: TGTGCCAGCGGGGTGACTAAGCACAGGGAAGATACGCAGTATTTT. Translated, it gives CASGVTKHREDTQYF.

The genes are TRBV4-1 and TRBJ1-2, with a possible D match to TRBD1 (6 bases). The length of the CDR3 is 15 residues. Germline V gene sequence: CDR1 MGHRA, CDR2 YSYEKL. The ends were cut back, 5 bases at V and 1 base at J, with 14 bases in the middle. The CDR3 sequence: CASSFRDTYNYGYTF. CDR3 nucleotides: TGCGCCAGCAGCTTCCGGGACACCTATAACTATGGCTACACCTTC.

The genes are TRBV2 and TRBJ2-3; 12 bases agree with TRBD2. The germline V gene encodes CDR1 SNHLY and CDR2 FYNNEI. Trimming at V came to 5 bases and at J to 0 bases, leaving 6 bases not matched to a gene. CDR3 length: 17 residues. In DNA, the CDR3 is TGTGCCAGCAGTTTTAGACTAGCGGGGGCTAGCACAGATACGCAGTATTTT. It is translated as CASSFRLAGASTDTQYF.

The V call is TRBV7-9, the J call TRBJ1-2, with D possibly matching TRBD1 (5 bases). The V and J ends lost 6 bases and 4 bases respectively, with 21 bases between them. This CDR3 has 16 residues. CDR1 SEHNR and CDR2 FQNEAQ come from the germline V gene (reference sequence). The CDR3 loop is CASSRTHPGRLYGYTF. The CDR3 region has the DNA TGTGCCAGCAGTCGGACACATCCCGGAAGGCTCTATGGCTACACCTTC.

The chain recombines TRBV9 with TRBJ2-2; possible D gene TRBD2, 7 bases. Trimming pared 7 bases from V and 4 bases from J, leaving 11 bases between. In germline, CDR1 is SGDLS, CDR2 YYNGEE. CDR3 length equals 13 residues. The CDR3 protein is CASGGGGTGELFF. In DNA form, the CDR3 reads TGTGCCAGCGGGGGGGGCGGCACCGGGGAGCTGTTTTTT.

The rearrangement links TRBV19 to TRBJ2-7, with a tentative D call TRBD1 (5 bases). Trimming left V 8 bases short and J 6 bases short, with 11 bases between. CDR3 size: 11 residues. CDR1 and CDR2 from the germline V gene are LNHDA and SQIVND (reference sequence). The CDR3 loop reads CASSLGPEQYF. Written as DNA, the CDR3 is TGTGCCAGTTCGTTGGGGCCCGAGCAGTACTTC.

This chain's CDR3 is CASTGQSYGYTF. CDR3 in DNA: TGTGCCAGCACCGGACAGTCCTATGGCTACACCTTC. This chain joins TRBV5-4 and TRBJ1-2; tentatively, D is TRBD1 (6 bases). Trimming left V 6 bases short and J 4 bases short, with 10 bases between. The CDR3 extends over 12 amino acids. Germline CDR1 and CDR2: SGHNT and YYREEE (reference sequence).

The V call is TRBV7-3, the J call TRBJ2-7; D perhaps matches TRBD2 (5 bases). The germline gives CDR1 SGHTA, CDR2 FQGTGA. Trimming took off 4 bases at V and 7 bases at J, with 8 bases between the two ends. This CDR3 is built from 11 residues. CDR3 coding DNA: TGTGCCAGCAGCTCCGGAGGAGAGCAGTACTTC. Translating it yields CASSSGGEQYF.

The chain recombines TRBV6-5 with TRBJ1-1; D uncertain. V was cut by 0 bases and J by 3 bases, with 5 bases left in between. This CDR3 is built from 13 residues. CDR1 is MNHEY, CDR2 SVGAGI, per germline. In DNA, the CDR3 is TGTGCCAGCAGTTACTCGATAGACACTGAAGCTTTCTTT. Protein: CASSYSIDTEAFF.

V gene TRBV28 combines with J gene TRBJ2-5, with D uncertain. Trimming removed 6 bases from V and 10 bases from J, with 18 bases in between. The CDR3 is 13 residues long. Germline V gene data show CDR1 as MDHEN and CDR2 as SYDVKM. CDR3 loop: CASSPLAPRIQYF. The CDR3 nucleotides are TGTGCCAGCAGCCCCCTGGCTCCCCGCATCCAGTACTTC.

J is TRBJ1-4 and V is TRBV19; TRBD1 matches at 7 bases. V trimming: 6 bases; J trimming: 7 bases; junction bases outside the gene matches: 14. This CDR3 is built from 16 residues. Germline values: CDR1 LNHDA, CDR2 SQIVND (reference sequence). CDR3 in amino acids: CASRTDPGQTLEKLFF. The CDR3 coding sequence is TGTGCCAGTAGAACCGACCCGGGACAGACCCTTGAAAAACTGTTTTTT. The whole variable domain, filled in from reference TRBV19 and TRBJ1-4, reads DGGITQSPKYLFRKEGQNVTLSCEQNLNHDAMYWYRQDPGQGLRLIYYSQIVNDFQKGDIAEGYSVSREKKESFPLTVTSAQKNPTAFYLCASRTDPGQTLEKLFFGSGTQLSVL.